This T cell receptor beta chain was obtained from a study of early T cells in non-severe SARS-CoV-2 infection. The wider study: Sequencing of unsorted whole blood was done on bulk RNA, leaving chains unpaired.

This clonotype was counted many times. The antigen is unknown. This CDR3 spans 15 amino acids. Trimming took 3 bases from V and 1 from J, leaving 11 bases between them. Study-level findings and limits: Anti-spike CD8 specificities were favored by VDJdb matching, whose results missed private and CD4 specificities.

In the library, individual cDNA molecules carried attached unique molecular identifiers. TCRdb fed the 5' RACE reads into MiXCR, producing one record per CDR3 protein. The table lists around 70,000 distinct CDR3 sequences, over 9% of them singletons. The gene calls are TRBV12-3 or TRBV12-4 and TRBJ2-3; tentative D call: TRBD2 (5 bases). The TCR sequence derives from an adult who was a healthcare worker with PCR-confirmed SARS-CoV-2 infection or an uninfected control (not recorded which). The sequenced sample consisted of whole blood. CDR3 DNA: TGTGCCAGCAGTTTTTGGATGGGAGGCACAGATACGCAGTATTTT. Protein product: CASSFWMGGTDTQYF.